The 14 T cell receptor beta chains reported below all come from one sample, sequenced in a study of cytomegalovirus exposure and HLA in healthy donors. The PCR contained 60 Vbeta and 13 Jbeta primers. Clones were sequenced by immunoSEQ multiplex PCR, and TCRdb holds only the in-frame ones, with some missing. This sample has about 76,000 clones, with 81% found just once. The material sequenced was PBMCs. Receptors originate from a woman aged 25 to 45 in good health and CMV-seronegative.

The CDR3 DNA is TGTGCCAGCAACTATACCAGTGGGTCGACGCACCAACGATCCTACGAGCAGTACTTC. Encoded protein: CASNYTSGSTHQRSYEQYF. This chain links TRBV27 with TRBJ2-5; D remains ambiguous. Judging by the DNA end, TRBJ2-7 fits better; the J call may be wrong. Germline V gene sequence: CDR1 MNHEY, CDR2 SMNVEV (reference sequence). CDR3 size: 19 residues.

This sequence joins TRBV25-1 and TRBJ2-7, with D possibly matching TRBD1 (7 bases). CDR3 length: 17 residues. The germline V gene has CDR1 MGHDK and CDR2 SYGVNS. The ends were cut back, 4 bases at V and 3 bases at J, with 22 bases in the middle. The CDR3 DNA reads TGTGCCAGCAGTGGCTTACCTCGGACAGGAGGGTTCTACGAGCAGTACTTC. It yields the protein CASSGLPRTGGFYEQYF.

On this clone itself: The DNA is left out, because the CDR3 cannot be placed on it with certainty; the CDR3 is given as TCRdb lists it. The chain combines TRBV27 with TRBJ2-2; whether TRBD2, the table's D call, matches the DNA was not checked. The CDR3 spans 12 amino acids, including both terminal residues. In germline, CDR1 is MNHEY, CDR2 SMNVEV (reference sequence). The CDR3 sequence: CASSFRFGELFF.

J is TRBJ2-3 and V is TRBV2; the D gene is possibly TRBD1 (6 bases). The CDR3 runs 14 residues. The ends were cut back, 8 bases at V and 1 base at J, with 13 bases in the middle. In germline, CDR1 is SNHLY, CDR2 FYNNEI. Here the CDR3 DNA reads TGTGCCAGCGGGAAGGACAGAGGCACAGATACGCAGTATTTT. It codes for CASGKDRGTDTQYF. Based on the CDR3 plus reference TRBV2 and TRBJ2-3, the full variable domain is EPEVTQTPSHQVTQMGQEVILRCVPISNHLYFYWYRQILGQKVEFLVSFYNNEISEKSEIFDDQFSVERPDGSNFTLKIRSTKLEDSAMYFCASGKDRGTDTQYFGPGTRLTVL.

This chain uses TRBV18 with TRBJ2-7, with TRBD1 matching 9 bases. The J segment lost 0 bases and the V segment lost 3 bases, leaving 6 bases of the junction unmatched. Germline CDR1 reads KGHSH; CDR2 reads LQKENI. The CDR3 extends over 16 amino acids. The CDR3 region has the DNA TGTGCCAGCTCACCCAACAGGGGGCAAAACTCCTACGAGCAGTACTTC. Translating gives CASSPNRGQNSYEQYF. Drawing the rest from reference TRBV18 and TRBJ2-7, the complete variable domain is NAGVMQNPRHLVRRRGQEARLRCSPMKGHSHVYWYRQLPEEGLKFMVYLQKENIIDESGMPKERFSAEFPKEGPSILRIQQVVRGDSAAYFCASSPNRGQNSYEQYFGPGTRLTVT.

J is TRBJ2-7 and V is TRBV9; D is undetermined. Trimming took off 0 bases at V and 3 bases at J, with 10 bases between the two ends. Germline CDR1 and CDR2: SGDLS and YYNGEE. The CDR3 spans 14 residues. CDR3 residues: CASSVGETFYEQYF. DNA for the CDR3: TGTGCCAGCAGCGTAGGAGAAACCTTCTACGAGCAGTACTTC.

CDR3 in DNA: TGCGCCAGCAGCAAGCCTCTAGCGGGAGGTTTCCAAGATACGCAGTATTTT. This gives the protein CASSKPLAGGFQDTQYF. This chain uses TRBV5-1 with TRBJ2-3, with TRBD2 identical over 11 bases. The germline V gene encodes CDR1 SGHRS and CDR2 YFSETQ. The CDR3 has 17 amino acids. The J segment lost 5 bases and the V segment lost 4 bases, leaving 12 bases of the junction unmatched. The whole variable domain, filled in from reference TRBV5-1 and TRBJ2-3, reads KAGVTQTPRYLIKTRGQQVTLSCSPISGHRSVSWYQQTPGQGLQFLFEYFSETQRNKGNFPGRFSGRQFSNSRSEMNVSTLELGDSALYLCASSKPLAGGFQDTQYFGPGTRLTVL.

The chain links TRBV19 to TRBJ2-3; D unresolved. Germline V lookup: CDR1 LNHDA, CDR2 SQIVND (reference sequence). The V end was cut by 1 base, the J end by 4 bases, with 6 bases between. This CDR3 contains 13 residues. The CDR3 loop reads CASSIGAADTQYF. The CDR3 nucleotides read TGTGCCAGTAGTATAGGGGCCGCAGATACGCAGTATTTT.

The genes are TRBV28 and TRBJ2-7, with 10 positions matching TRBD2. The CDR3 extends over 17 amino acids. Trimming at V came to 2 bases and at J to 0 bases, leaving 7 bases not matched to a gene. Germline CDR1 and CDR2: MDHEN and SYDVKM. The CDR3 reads CASSLGVSGRLSYEQYF. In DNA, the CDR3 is TGTGCCAGCAGTTTAGGTGTTAGCGGGAGGCTCTCCTACGAGCAGTACTTC. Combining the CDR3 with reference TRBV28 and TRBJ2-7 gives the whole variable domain DVKVTQSSRYLVKRTGEKVFLECVQDMDHENMFWYRQDPGLGLRLIYFSYDVKMKEKGDIPEGYSVSREKKERFSLILESASTNQTSMYLCASSLGVSGRLSYEQYFGPGTRLTVT.

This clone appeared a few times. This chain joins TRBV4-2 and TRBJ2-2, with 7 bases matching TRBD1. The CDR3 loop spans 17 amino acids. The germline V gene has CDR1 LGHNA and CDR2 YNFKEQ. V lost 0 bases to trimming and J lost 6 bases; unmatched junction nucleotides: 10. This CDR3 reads CASSQEVTGQRAGELFF. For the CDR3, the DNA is TGTGCCAGCAGCCAAGAGGTCACGGGACAGAGGGCCGGGGAGCTGTTTTTT.

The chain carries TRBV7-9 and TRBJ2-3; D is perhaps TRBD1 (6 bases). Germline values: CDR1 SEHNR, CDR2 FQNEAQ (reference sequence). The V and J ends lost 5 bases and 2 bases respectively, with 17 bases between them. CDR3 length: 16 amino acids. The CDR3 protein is CASSRIETGATDTQYF. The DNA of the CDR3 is TGTGCCAGCAGCCGCATAGAGACAGGAGCCACAGATACGCAGTATTTT.

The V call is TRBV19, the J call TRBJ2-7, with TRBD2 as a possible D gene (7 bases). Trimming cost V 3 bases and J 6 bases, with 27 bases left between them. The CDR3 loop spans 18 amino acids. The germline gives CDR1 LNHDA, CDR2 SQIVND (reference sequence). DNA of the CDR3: TGTGCCAGTAGTATCTTGGGGGGGGCGAAGACTAGCCAGGTCGAGCAGTACTTC. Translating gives CASSILGGAKTSQVEQYF. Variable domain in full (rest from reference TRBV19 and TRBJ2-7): DGGITQSPKYLFRKEGQNVTLSCEQNLNHDAMYWYRQDPGQGLRLIYYSQIVNDFQKGDIAEGYSVSREKKESFPLTVTSAQKNPTAFYLCASSILGGAKTSQVEQYFGPGTRLTVT.

CDR3 coding DNA: TGCGCCAGCAGTCGCACACAGGTAAAAGAGTGGGGAAACACCATATATTTT. It encodes CASSRTQVKEWGNTIYF. The rearrangement links TRBV23-1 to TRBJ1-3; tentative D call: TRBD1 (5 bases). TRBV23-1 is reported as an ORF; its role is uncertain. The CDR3 is made up of 17 amino acids. The V and J ends lost 4 bases and 4 bases respectively, with 20 bases between them.

CDR3 sequence: CASSQSRPGGWGTQYF. The CDR3 DNA is TGCGCCAGCAGCCAATCTCGACCGGGAGGCTGGGGTACGCAGTATTTT. The rearrangement joins TRBV4-1 to TRBJ2-3, with 7 positions matching TRBD2. Germline V gives CDR1 MGHRA, CDR2 YSYEKL. The CDR3 covers 16 residues. V lost 2 bases, J lost 8 bases, and 13 bases stayed unmatched.